This T cell receptor (beta chain) was profiled in a study of T cells in Graves' hyperthyroidism and ophthalmopathy. This clonotype was seen at least ten times. What it binds is not known. Germline CDR1 is GTSNPN and CDR2 is SVGIG (reference sequence). With V trimmed by 2 bases and J by 2 bases, 4 bases remained unmatched. The CDR3 contains 14 residues. General study points: A model of 13 V-J pairs discriminated ophthalmopathy from stable hyperthyroidism.

What was amplified from RNA transcripts were TCR beta CDR3 regions. An initial round of RT-PCR targeting the TCR CDR3 relied on the HTBI primer set. TCRdb ran MiXCR on the multiplex PCR reads and lists one entry per CDR3 protein. The sample carries hundreds of thousands of distinct CDR3 sequences, roughly 14% recorded once. Clinical symptoms, serum thyroxine, TRAb, thyroid ultrasound and orbital computed tomography informed diagnoses. From approximately 9.3 ml of fresh peripheral blood, PBMCs were isolated. The chain recombines TRBV30 with TRBJ2-5; 8 positions match TRBD1. Input material: blood. This TCR came from a woman in her twenties or thirties with Graves' hyperthyroidism that later progressed to Graves' ophthalmopathy. The CDR3 reads CAWSRGTGQETQYF. The CDR3 DNA reads as TGTGCCTGGAGTCGGGGGACAGGTCAAGAGACCCAGTACTTC.